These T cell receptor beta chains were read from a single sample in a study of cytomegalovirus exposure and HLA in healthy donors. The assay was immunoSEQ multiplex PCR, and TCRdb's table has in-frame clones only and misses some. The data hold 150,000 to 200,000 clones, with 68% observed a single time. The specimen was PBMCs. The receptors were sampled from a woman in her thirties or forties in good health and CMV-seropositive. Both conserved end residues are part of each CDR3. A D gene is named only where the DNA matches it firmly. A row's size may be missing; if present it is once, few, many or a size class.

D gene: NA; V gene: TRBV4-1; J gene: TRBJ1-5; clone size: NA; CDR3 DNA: TGCGCCAGCAGCCAAGTGGAGGCGACCCATCAGCCCCAGCATTTT; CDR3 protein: CASSQVEATHQPQHF
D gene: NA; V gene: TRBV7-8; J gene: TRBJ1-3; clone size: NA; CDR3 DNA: TGTGCCAGCAGCTTAGTCGTTAGCTCTGGAAACACCATATATTTT; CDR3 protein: CASSLVVSSGNTIYF
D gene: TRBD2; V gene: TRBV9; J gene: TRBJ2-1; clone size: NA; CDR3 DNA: TGTGCCAGCAGCGCCGAGCGGGGCTCCTACAATGAGCAGTTCTTC; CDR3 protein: CASSAERGSYNEQFF
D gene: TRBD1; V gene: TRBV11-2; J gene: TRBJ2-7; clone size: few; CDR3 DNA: TGTGCCAGCAGCCCTGGACAGGGTGGAGTGGACGAGCAGTACTTC; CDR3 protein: CASSPGQGGVDEQYF
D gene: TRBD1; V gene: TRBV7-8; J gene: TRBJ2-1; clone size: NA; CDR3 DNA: TGTGCCAGCAGCTACTGGACAGGGCTAAACAATGAGCAGTTCTTC; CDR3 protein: CASSYWTGLNNEQFF
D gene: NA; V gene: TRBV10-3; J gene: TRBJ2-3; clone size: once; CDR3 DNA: TGTGCCATCAGTGAGAGGAGGGAAGCAGATACGCAGTATTTT; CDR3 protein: CAISERREADTQYF
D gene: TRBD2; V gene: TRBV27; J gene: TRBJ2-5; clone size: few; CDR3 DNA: TGTGCCAGCAGTCCACTAGCGGGAGGGCATTGGACCCAGTACTTC; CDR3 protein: CASSPLAGGHWTQYF
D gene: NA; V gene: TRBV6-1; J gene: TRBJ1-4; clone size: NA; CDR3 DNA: TGTGCCAGCAGTGACCTCACCGGATCAACAGGGAAGAACCGCGTTGAAAAACTGTTTTTT; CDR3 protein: CASSDLTGSTGKNRVEKLFF
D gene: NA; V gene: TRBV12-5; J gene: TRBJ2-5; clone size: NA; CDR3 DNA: TGTGCTAGTGGTTGGGGAGGAGAGACCCAGTACTTC; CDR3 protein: CASGWGGETQYF
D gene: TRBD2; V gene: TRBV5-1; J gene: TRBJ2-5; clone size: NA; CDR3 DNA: TGCGCCAGCAGCTTGGGACTAGCTGATCAAGAGACCCAGTACTTC; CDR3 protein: CASSLGLADQETQYF